A selection of T cell receptor beta chains follows, all from one sample in a study of memory CD4+ T cells and cytomegalovirus serostatus. Libraries were prepared by immunoSEQ multiplex PCR; TCRdb keeps only in-frame clonotypes and omits some of them. This table holds tens of thousands of clones, approximately 79% found once. Sequencing was performed on memory CD4+ T cells from blood. The receptors here all came from an adult in good health and CMV-seronegative. Both conserved end residues are part of each CDR3. D genes are given only for firm matches. Not every row has a clone size; where given, it reads once, few, many or a size class.

d_call: TRBD2; clone_size: NA; v_call: TRBV4-1; j_call: TRBJ2-3; cdr3_aa: CASSPRLAGADTQYF; cdr3_nt: TGCGCCAGCAGCCCACGACTAGCGGGAGCAGATACGCAGTATTTT
d_call: TRBD1; clone_size: NA; v_call: TRBV5-6; j_call: TRBJ1-2; cdr3_aa: CASSLAPGQGYGYTF; cdr3_nt: TGTGCCAGCAGCTTGGCTCCGGGACAGGGCTATGGCTACACCTTC
d_call: NA; clone_size: NA; v_call: TRBV12-5; j_call: TRBJ1-5; cdr3_aa: CASGPGEPYQPQHF; cdr3_nt: TGTGCTAGTGGTCCCGGCGAGCCTTATCAGCCCCAGCATTTT
d_call: NA; clone_size: NA; v_call: TRBV18; j_call: TRBJ2-1; cdr3_aa: CASSHSGAGAINEQFF; cdr3_nt: TGTGCCAGCTCACACTCCGGGGCAGGGGCCATCAATGAGCAGTTCTTC
d_call: TRBD1; clone_size: few; v_call: TRBV5-1; j_call: TRBJ1-2; cdr3_aa: CASSPGTGYGYTF; cdr3_nt: TGCGCCAGCAGCCCCGGGACAGGCTATGGCTACACCTTC
d_call: TRBD1; clone_size: NA; v_call: TRBV2; j_call: TRBJ1-3; cdr3_aa: CASKVETGSSNTIYF; cdr3_nt: TGTGCCAGCAAGGTCGAGACAGGGAGTAGTAACACCATATATTTT
d_call: TRBD1; clone_size: few; v_call: TRBV4-2; j_call: TRBJ2-7; cdr3_aa: CASSPTGTGAHEQYF; cdr3_nt: TGTGCCAGCAGCCCCACCGGGACAGGGGCCCACGAGCAGTACTTC
d_call: NA; clone_size: NA; v_call: TRBV27; j_call: TRBJ2-5; cdr3_aa: CASSSITGVGYF; cdr3_nt: TGTGCCAGCAGTTCGATCACCGGGGTGGGGTACTTC
d_call: NA; clone_size: NA; v_call: TRBV5-6; j_call: TRBJ1-2; cdr3_aa: CASSETENYGYTF; cdr3_nt: TGTGCCAGCAGCGAGACGGAAAACTATGGCTACACCTTC
d_call: NA; clone_size: NA; v_call: TRBV11-3; j_call: TRBJ2-3; cdr3_aa: CASSLGGTPADTQYF; cdr3_nt: TGTGCCAGCAGCTTAGGAGGGACTCCAGCAGATACGCAGTATTTT
d_call: TRBD1; clone_size: NA; v_call: TRBV6-5; j_call: TRBJ1-1; cdr3_aa: CASSSHGTGDLEAFF; cdr3_nt: TGTGCCAGCAGTAGCCACGGGACAGGGGACCTTGAAGCTTTCTTT
d_call: NA; clone_size: NA; v_call: TRBV29-1; j_call: TRBJ2-1; cdr3_aa: CSVEKVGENEQFF; cdr3_nt: TGCAGCGTTGAAAAGGTGGGGGAGAATGAGCAGTTCTTC
d_call: NA; clone_size: few; v_call: TRBV2; j_call: TRBJ1-4; cdr3_aa: CAGLSRNEKLFF; cdr3_nt: TGTGCCGGCCTGAGCCGTAATGAAAAACTGTTTTTT
d_call: TRBD1; clone_size: NA; v_call: TRBV27; j_call: TRBJ2-5; cdr3_aa: CASSPGTGVQETQYF; cdr3_nt: TGTGCCAGCAGTCCTGGGACAGGGGTCCAAGAGACCCAGTACTTC
d_call: NA; clone_size: NA; v_call: TRBV6-1; j_call: TRBJ1-4; cdr3_aa: CASSVPGRATNEKLFF; cdr3_nt: TGTGCCAGCAGTGTACCTGGGAGAGCAACTAATGAAAAACTGTTTTTT
d_call: NA; clone_size: NA; v_call: TRBV9; j_call: TRBJ1-1; cdr3_aa: CASSVDWRSPNTEAFF; cdr3_nt: TGTGCCAGCAGCGTCGATTGGCGGTCGCCGAACACTGAAGCTTTCTTT
d_call: NA; clone_size: NA; v_call: TRBV18; j_call: TRBJ1-5; cdr3_aa: CASSSTENSNQPQHF; cdr3_nt: TGTGCCAGCTCATCGACGGAAAATAGCAATCAGCCCCAGCATTTT
d_call: TRBD2; clone_size: NA; v_call: TRBV9; j_call: TRBJ2-3; cdr3_aa: CASSVGLAGGGTDTQYF; cdr3_nt: TGTGCCAGCAGCGTCGGACTAGCGGGGGGCGGGACAGATACGCAGTATTTT
d_call: TRBD2; clone_size: NA; v_call: TRBV29-1; j_call: TRBJ2-3; cdr3_aa: CSVVGASGGTDTQYF; cdr3_nt: TGCAGCGTTGTCGGGGCTAGCGGGGGGACAGATACGCAGTATTTT
d_call: TRBD1; clone_size: NA; v_call: TRBV5-6; j_call: TRBJ1-6; cdr3_aa: CASSLGDRSNSPLHF; cdr3_nt: TGTGCCAGCAGCTTGGGGGACAGGTCGAATTCACCCCTCCACTTT
d_call: NA; clone_size: NA; v_call: TRBV5-1; j_call: TRBJ1-2; cdr3_aa: CASSPAEWAKGGYTF; cdr3_nt: TGCGCCAGCAGCCCCGCTGAATGGGCTAAGGGTGGCTACACCTTC
d_call: TRBD1; clone_size: NA; v_call: TRBV6-5; j_call: TRBJ1-5; cdr3_aa: CASSYLRTGRPQHF; cdr3_nt: TGTGCCAGCAGTTACCTCCGGACAGGACGGCCCCAGCATTTT
d_call: NA; clone_size: NA; v_call: TRBV2; j_call: TRBJ1-2; cdr3_aa: CASSAQPLAGYTF; cdr3_nt: TGTGCCAGCAGTGCCCAACCCCTCGCTGGCTACACCTTC